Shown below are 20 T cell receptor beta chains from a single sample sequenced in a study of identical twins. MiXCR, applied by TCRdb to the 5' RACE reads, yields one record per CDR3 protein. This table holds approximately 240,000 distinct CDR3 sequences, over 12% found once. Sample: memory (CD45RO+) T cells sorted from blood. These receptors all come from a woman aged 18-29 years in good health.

The DNA for the CDR3 is TGTGCCAGCAGCCAAGATAAGGTAGCGGGAGCGATCGGGGAGCTGTTTTTT. Encoded protein: CASSQDKVAGAIGELFF. The rearrangement links TRBV4-2 to TRBJ2-2; TRBD2 aligns across 9 bases. Germline V gene sequence: CDR1 LGHNA, CDR2 YNFKEQ. V shed 0 bases and J 7 bases; nucleotides not matched to a gene: 9. CDR3 length: 17 residues.

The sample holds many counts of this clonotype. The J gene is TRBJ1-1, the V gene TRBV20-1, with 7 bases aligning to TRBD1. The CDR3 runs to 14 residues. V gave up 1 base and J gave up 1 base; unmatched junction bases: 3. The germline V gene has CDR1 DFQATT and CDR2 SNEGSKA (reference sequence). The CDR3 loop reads CSARGKGANTEAFF. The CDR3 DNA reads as TGCAGTGCTAGAGGAAAGGGGGCGAACACTGAAGCTTTCTTT.

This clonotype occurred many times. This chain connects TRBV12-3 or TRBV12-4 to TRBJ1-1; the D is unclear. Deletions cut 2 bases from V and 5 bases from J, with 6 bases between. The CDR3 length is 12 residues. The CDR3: CASSLMGTEAFF. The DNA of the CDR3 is TGTGCCAGCAGTTTAATGGGAACTGAAGCTTTCTTT.

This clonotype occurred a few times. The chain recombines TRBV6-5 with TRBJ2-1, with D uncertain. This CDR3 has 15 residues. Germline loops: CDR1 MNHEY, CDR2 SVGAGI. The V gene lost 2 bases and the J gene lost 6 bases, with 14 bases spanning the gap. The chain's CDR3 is CASSYDPRLGNEQFF. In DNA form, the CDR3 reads TGTGCCAGCAGTTACGATCCTAGGTTGGGCAATGAGCAGTTCTTC.

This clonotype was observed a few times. The CDR3, as DNA: TGCAGTGCTAGTCCAGGGGACACTGAAGCTTTCTTT. This encodes CSASPGDTEAFF. This rearrangement joins TRBV20-1 to TRBJ1-1, with a possible D match to TRBD1 (6 bases). The CDR3 is made up of 12 amino acids. V dropped 3 bases and J dropped 3 bases, with 8 bases sitting between them. Germline V gene sequence: CDR1 DFQATT, CDR2 SNEGSKA (reference sequence).

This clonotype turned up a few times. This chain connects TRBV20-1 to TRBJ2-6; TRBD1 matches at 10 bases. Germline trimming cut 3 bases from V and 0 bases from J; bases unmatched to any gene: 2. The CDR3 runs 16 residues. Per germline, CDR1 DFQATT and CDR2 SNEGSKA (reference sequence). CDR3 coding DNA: TGCAGTGCTAGTGGACAGGGGGGCTCTGGGGCCAACGTCCTGACTTTC. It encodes CSASGQGGSGANVLTF.

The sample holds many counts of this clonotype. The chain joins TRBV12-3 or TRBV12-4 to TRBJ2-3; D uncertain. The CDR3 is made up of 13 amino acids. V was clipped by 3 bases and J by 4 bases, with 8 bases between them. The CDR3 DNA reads TGTGCCAGCAGTTTGTTTGGCGCAGATACGCAGTATTTT. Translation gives CASSLFGADTQYF.

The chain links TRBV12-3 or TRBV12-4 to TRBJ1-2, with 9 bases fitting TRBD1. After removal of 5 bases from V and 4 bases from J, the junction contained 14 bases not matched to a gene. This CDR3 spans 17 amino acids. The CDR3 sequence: CASSPARTGQGFYGYTF. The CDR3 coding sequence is TGTGCCAGCAGTCCAGCAAGGACAGGACAGGGGTTCTATGGCTACACCTTC.

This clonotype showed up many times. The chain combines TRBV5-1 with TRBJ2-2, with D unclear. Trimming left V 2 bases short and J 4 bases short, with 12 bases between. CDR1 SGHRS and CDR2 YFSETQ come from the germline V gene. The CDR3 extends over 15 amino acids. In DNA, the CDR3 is TGCGCCAGCAGCTTAACCGCCACAGCCACCGGGGAGCTGTTTTTT. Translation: CASSLTATATGELFF. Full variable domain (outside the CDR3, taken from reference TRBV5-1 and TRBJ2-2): KAGVTQTPRYLIKTRGQQVTLSCSPISGHRSVSWYQQTPGQGLQFLFEYFSETQRNKGNFPGRFSGRQFSNSRSEMNVSTLELGDSALYLCASSLTATATGELFFGEGSRLTVL.

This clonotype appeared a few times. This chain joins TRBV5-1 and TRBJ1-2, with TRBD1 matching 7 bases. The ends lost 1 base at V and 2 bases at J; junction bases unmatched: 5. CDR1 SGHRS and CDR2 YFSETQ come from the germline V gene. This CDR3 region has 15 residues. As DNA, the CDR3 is TGCGCCAGCAGCTTGTCCGGGACAGAGAACTATGGCTACACCTTC. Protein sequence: CASSLSGTENYGYTF.

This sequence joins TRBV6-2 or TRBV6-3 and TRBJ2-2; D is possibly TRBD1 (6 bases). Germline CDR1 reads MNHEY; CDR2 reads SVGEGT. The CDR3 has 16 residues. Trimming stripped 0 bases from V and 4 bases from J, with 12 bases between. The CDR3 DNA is TGTGCCAGCAGTTACTCGGGCTGGGGGCGCACCGGGGAGCTGTTTTTT. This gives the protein CASSYSGWGRTGELFF.

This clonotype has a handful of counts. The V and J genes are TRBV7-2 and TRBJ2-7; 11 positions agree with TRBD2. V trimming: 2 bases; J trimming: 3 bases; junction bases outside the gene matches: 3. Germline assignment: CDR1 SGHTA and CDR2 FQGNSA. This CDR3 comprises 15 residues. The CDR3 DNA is TGTGCCAGCAGCTTATTTGGGACTAGCGGCTACGAGCAGTACTTC. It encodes CASSLFGTSGYEQYF.

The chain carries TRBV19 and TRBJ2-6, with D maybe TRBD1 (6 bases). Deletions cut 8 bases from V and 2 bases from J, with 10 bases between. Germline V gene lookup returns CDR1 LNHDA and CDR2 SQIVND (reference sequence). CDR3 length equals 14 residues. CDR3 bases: TGTGCCAGTCATAACAGGGCTGGGGCCAACGTCCTGACTTTC. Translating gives CASHNRAGANVLTF.

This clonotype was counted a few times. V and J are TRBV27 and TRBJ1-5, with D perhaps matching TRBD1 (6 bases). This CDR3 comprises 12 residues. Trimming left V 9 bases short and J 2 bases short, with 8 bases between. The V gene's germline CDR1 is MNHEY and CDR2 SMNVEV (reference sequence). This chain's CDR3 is CARGHGNQPQHF. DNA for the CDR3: TGTGCCAGGGGACACGGCAATCAGCCCCAGCATTTT.

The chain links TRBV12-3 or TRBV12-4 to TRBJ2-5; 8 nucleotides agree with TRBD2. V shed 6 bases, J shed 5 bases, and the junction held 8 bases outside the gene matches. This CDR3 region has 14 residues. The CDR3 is CASRSGGYGETQYF. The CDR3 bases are TGTGCCAGCAGGAGCGGGGGCTACGGGGAGACCCAGTACTTC.

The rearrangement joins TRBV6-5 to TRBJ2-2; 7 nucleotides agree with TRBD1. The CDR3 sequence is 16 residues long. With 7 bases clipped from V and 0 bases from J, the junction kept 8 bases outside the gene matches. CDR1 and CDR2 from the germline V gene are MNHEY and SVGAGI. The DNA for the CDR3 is TGTGCCAGCACCGAAGGGGGCCTCGCGAACACCGGGGAGCTGTTTTTT. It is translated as CASTEGGLANTGELFF.

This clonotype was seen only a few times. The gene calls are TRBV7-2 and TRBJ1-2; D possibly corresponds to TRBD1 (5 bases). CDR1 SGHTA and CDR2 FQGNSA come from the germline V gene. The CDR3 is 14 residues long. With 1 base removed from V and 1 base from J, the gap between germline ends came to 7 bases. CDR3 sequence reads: CASSLGRVNYGYTF. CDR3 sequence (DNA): TGTGCCAGCAGCTTAGGCAGGGTTAACTATGGCTACACCTTC.

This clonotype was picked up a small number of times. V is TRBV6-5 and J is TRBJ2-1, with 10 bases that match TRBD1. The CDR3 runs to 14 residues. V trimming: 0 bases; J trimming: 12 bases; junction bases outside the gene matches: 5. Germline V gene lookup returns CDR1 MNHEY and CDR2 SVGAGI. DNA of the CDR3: TGTGCCAGCAGTTACTCAGCCGGACAGGGGGGGCAGTTCTTC. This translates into CASSYSAGQGGQFF.

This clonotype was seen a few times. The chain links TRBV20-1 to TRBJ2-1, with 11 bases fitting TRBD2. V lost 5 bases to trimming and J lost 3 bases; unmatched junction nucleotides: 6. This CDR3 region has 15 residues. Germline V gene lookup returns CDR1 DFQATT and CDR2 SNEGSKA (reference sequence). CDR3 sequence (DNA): TGCAGTGCTCTTACTAGCGGGAGAAACTACAATGAGCAGTTCTTC. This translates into CSALTSGRNYNEQFF.

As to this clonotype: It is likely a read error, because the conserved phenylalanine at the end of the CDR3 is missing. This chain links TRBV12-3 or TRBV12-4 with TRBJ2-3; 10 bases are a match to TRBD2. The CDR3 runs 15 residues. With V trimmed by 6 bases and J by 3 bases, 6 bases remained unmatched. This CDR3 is CASSIAGGVTDTQYL. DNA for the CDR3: TGTGCCAGCAGCATAGCGGGAGGAGTGACAGATACGCAGTATCTT.